This is a list of T cell receptor beta chains from one sample in a study of beta chain features in type 1 diabetes. Only in-frame clones appear in the TCRdb table, and some are missing; sequencing was by immunoSEQ multiplex PCR. The table shows roughly 220,000 clones, with around 15% occurring only once. The material sequenced was naive CD4+ T cells from blood. The receptors here all came from a man aged 25 to 40 with type 1 diabetes. CDR3s include the opening cysteine and the closing phenylalanine or tryptophan. The D gene is left open where the match is weak. Clone size is stated in some rows and not others, as once, few, many or a class when expanded.

d_call	clone_size	cdr3_length	v_call	j_call	cdr3_nt	cdr3_aa
-	-	15	TRBV11-2	TRBJ2-3	TGTGCCAGCAGCTTAGGGCTTGACAACACAGATACGCAGTATTTT	CASSLGLDNTDTQYF
-	few	14	TRBV5-1	TRBJ2-7	TGCGCCAGCAGCTCGCTGGACGGCCCCTACGAGCAGTACTTC	CASSSLDGPYEQYF
-	-	11	TRBV7-7	TRBJ2-1	TGTGTGGTGGGGTCCTACAATGAGCAGTTCTTC	CVVGSYNEQFF
-	-	13	TRBV28	TRBJ2-3	TGTGCCAGCAGTTTGAATGCGTTGGATACGCAGTATTTT	CASSLNALDTQYF
-	-	14	TRBV7-9	TRBJ1-1	TGTGCCAGCAGGATGTTCGCGTCTAGCACTGAAGCTTTCTTT	CASRMFASSTEAFF
-	-	13	TRBV5-4	TRBJ2-3	TGTGCCAGCAGCCCAGTCGACACAGATACGCAGTATTTT	CASSPVDTDTQYF
TRBD1	-	14	TRBV7-9	TRBJ2-3	TGTGCCAGCAGCCATAGACAGGGTGGAGATACGCAGTATTTT	CASSHRQGGDTQYF
-	-	15	TRBV25-1	TRBJ2-1	TGTGCCAGCAGTCCCCCTGGGTCCCTGGACAATGAGCAGTTCTTC	CASSPPGSLDNEQFF
-	few	11	TRBV11-2	TRBJ1-1	TGTGCCAGCAGCTTACGCAGGGAAGCTTTCTTT	CASSLRREAFF
-	-	14	TRBV9	TRBJ2-1	TGTGCCAGCAGCTTTGCGCCGATCTACAATGAGCAGTTCTTC	CASSFAPIYNEQFF
TRBD1	-	15	TRBV25-1	TRBJ1-5	TGTGCCAGCAGTGCCGGGACAGGCAGCAATCAGCCCCAGCATTTT	CASSAGTGSNQPQHF
TRBD1	-	16	TRBV25-1	TRBJ2-1	TGTGCCAGCAGTGGAATCCCGGGACAGGGAAACAATGAGCAGTTCTTC	CASSGIPGQGNNEQFF
-	few	11	TRBV20-1	TRBJ1-1	TGCAGTGCTAGGATCGCCGATCGAGCTTTCTTT	CSARIADRAFF
-	-	11	TRBV29-1	TRBJ2-3	TGCAGCGGTGCTTTCACAGATACGCAGTATTTT	CSGAFTDTQYF
-	few	15	TRBV18	TRBJ2-7	TGTGCCAGCTCACCACCCTCCAGGGGCGCGTACGAGCAGTACTTC	CASSPPSRGAYEQYF
TRBD1	-	12	TRBV28	TRBJ2-7	TGTGCCAGCAGTGGACAGGGCAACGAGCAGTACTTC	CASSGQGNEQYF
-	-	16	TRBV9	TRBJ1-5	TGTGCCAGCAGCGTTGGAGCCGGACCTGGCAATCAGCCCCAGCATTTT	CASSVGAGPGNQPQHF
TRBD1	few	13	TRBV30	TRBJ2-1	TGTGCCTGGAATCGGGACAGGTACAATGAGCAGTTCTTC	CAWNRDRYNEQFF
-	-	12	TRBV5-4	TRBJ2-5	TGTGCCAGCAGCTTGGAAGCTGAGACCCAGTACTTC	CASSLEAETQYF
TRBD1	-	12	TRBV29-1	TRBJ2-3	TGCAGCGTTGAGAACCGGGGACAGGGGCAGTATTTT	CSVENRGQGQYF
-	-	15	TRBV14	TRBJ2-5	TGTGCCAGCAGCCAACTTAATTCCAGGTTGAAGACCCAGTACTTC	CASSQLNSRLKTQYF
TRBD1	few	13	TRBV30	TRBJ1-2	TGTGCCTGGACGGTACAGGGGAACTATGGCTACACCTTC	CAWTVQGNYGYTF
TRBD1	few	14	TRBV4-1	TRBJ1-1	TGCGCCAGCAGCCGAGGGACAGGGGGCTCTGAAGCTTTCTTT	CASSRGTGGSEAFF
-	few	14	TRBV6-5	TRBJ1-1	TGTGCCAGCAGTTACGTGAGCGGGAACACTGAAGCTTTCTTT	CASSYVSGNTEAFF